This is a list of T cell receptor beta chains from one sample in a study of cytomegalovirus exposure and HLA in healthy donors. The repertoire was sequenced with immunoSEQ multiplex PCR; TCRdb's copy has only in-frame clones and lacks some. Of about 170,000 clones listed, 84% are singletons. Sample: PBMCs. These TCRs come from a man younger than 35 in good health and CMV-seronegative. Both conserved end residues are part of each CDR3. The D gene is left open where the match is weak. A row's size may be missing; if present it is once, few, many or a size class.

-	TRBV6-5	-	TRBJ2-5	CASSYVTAKETQYF	TGTGCCAGCAGTTACGTGACAGCCAAAGAGACCCAGTACTTC
TRBD1	TRBV30	-	TRBJ1-1	CAWSEQGSTEAFF	TGTGCCTGGAGTGAACAGGGGAGCACTGAAGCTTTCTTT
TRBD2	TRBV7-3	-	TRBJ2-7	CASSLTAGDSYEQYF	TGTGCCAGCAGCTTAACGGCGGGGGACTCCTACGAGCAGTACTTC
TRBD1	TRBV19	-	TRBJ2-7	CASSFGQGAFYEQYF	TGTGCCAGTAGCTTCGGACAGGGCGCTTTTTACGAGCAGTACTTC
-	TRBV7-9	-	TRBJ1-6	CASSLTLNGVPLHF	TGTGCCAGCAGCTTAACCCTCAATGGAGTACCCCTCCACTTT
-	TRBV14	few	TRBJ1-3	CASSPLSGGNTIYF	TGTGCCAGCAGCCCACTGTCAGGTGGAAACACCATATATTTT
TRBD1	TRBV7-9	few	TRBJ1-4	CASSQTGGREKLFF	TGTGCCAGCAGTCAAACAGGGGGTCGCGAAAAACTGTTTTTT
-	TRBV7-2	-	TRBJ2-2	CASSLVWEGELFF	TGTGCCAGCAGCTTAGTTTGGGAGGGGGAGCTGTTTTTT
-	TRBV6-6	-	TRBJ1-4	CASSQSLANEKLFF	TGTGCCAGCAGTCAGTCCCTAGCTAATGAAAAACTGTTTTTT
TRBD1	TRBV29-1	-	TRBJ1-2	CSAWDSPGYTF	TGCAGCGCTTGGGACAGTCCTGGCTACACCTTC
TRBD2	TRBV5-4	-	TRBJ2-1	CASSLDGGGQSEQFF	TGTGCCAGCAGCTTGGACGGGGGGGGTCAATCTGAGCAGTTCTTC
-	TRBV27	-	TRBJ2-7	CASSKGYEQYF	TGTGCCAGCAGTAAGGGGTACGAGCAGTACTTC
TRBD1	TRBV6-4	-	TRBJ2-5	CASSDSNPRGPIKETQYF	TGTGCCAGCAGTGACTCAAACCCCAGGGGGCCGATCAAAGAGACCCAGTACTTC
TRBD1	TRBV28	-	TRBJ1-5	CAAGANTGENRNQPQHF	TGTGCAGCCGGCGCCAACACAGGGGAAAATAGGAATCAGCCCCAGCATTTT
-	TRBV27	-	TRBJ1-1	CASSSGGNTEAFF	TGTGCCAGCAGCTCCGGGGGGAACACTGAAGCTTTCTTT
-	TRBV4-1	few	TRBJ2-5	CASSQAWYSSETQYF	TGCGCCAGCAGCCAAGCGTGGTACAGTTCAGAGACCCAGTACTTC
-	TRBV4-2	-	TRBJ2-7	CASSQAALGTRLYEQYF	TGTGCCAGCAGCCAAGCGGCCCTCGGAACCCGACTCTACGAGCAGTACTTC
-	TRBV6-6	-	TRBJ2-2	CASSYDRSNTGELFF	TGTGCCAGCAGCTACGACAGGTCGAACACCGGGGAGCTGTTTTTT
-	TRBV28	-	TRBJ1-5	CASSLSVSNQPQHF	TGTGCCAGCAGTTTATCAGTGAGCAATCAGCCCCAGCATTTT
TRBD2	TRBV28	-	TRBJ2-1	CASSSGLAGREQFF	TGTGCCAGCAGTTCGGGACTAGCGGGACGTGAGCAGTTCTTC
TRBD1	TRBV19	-	TRBJ1-1	CASSFSWVTGERRTEAFF	TGTGCCAGTAGTTTCTCGTGGGTGACAGGGGAAAGGCGCACTGAAGCTTTCTTT
TRBD1	TRBV25-1	-	TRBJ1-6	CASSDYRDRGNSPLHF	TGTGCCAGCAGTGATTACCGGGACAGGGGTAATTCACCCCTCCACTTT
TRBD1	TRBV5-1	-	TRBJ2-7	CASSSDRVSGEQYF	TGCGCCAGCAGCTCGGACAGGGTCTCGGGCGAGCAGTACTTC
-	TRBV19	-	TRBJ2-7	CASSIVGNSYEQYF	TGTGCCAGTAGTATAGTCGGGAACTCCTACGAGCAGTACTTC
TRBD2	TRBV6-6	-	TRBJ2-3	CASSYSGLVPDTQYF	TGTGCCAGCAGTTACTCGGGACTAGTCCCAGATACGCAGTATTTT
-	TRBV30	-	TRBJ1-1	CAWSVTGSTEAFF	TGTGCCTGGAGTGTTACCGGGAGTACTGAAGCTTTCTTT
TRBD1	TRBV28	-	TRBJ2-7	CASSPTVGQGVHEQYF	TGTGCCAGCAGTCCCACCGTGGGACAGGGGGTACACGAGCAGTACTTC
TRBD2	TRBV30	-	TRBJ2-2	CAWRLAGTGELFF	TGTGCCTGGAGACTAGCGGGAACCGGGGAGCTGTTTTTT
-	TRBV25-1	-	TRBJ2-5	CASSDNRVYQETQYF	TGTGCCAGCAGCGATAACAGGGTGTACCAAGAGACCCAGTACTTC
-	TRBV5-1	-	TRBJ1-1	CASSLEPGRGAFF	TGCGCCAGCAGCTTGGAGCCGGGGAGGGGAGCTTTCTTT
-	TRBV4-2	-	TRBJ2-1	CASSQPLTVYEQFF	TGTGCCAGCAGCCAACCCCTGACAGTGTATGAGCAGTTCTTC
-	TRBV7-6	-	TRBJ2-1	CASSSRTVYNEQFF	TGTGCCAGCAGCTCCAGGACAGTCTACAATGAGCAGTTCTTC
TRBD2	TRBV27	-	TRBJ2-5	CASSLAGRGRLETQYF	TGTGCCAGCAGTTTAGCGGGGAGGGGTCGGTTGGAGACCCAGTACTTC
-	TRBV27	-	TRBJ2-3	CASSWGGAGAQYF	TGTGCCAGCAGTTGGGGGGGGGCAGGGGCGCAGTATTTT
-	TRBV5-5	-	TRBJ1-3	CASSLQGGTIYF	TGTGCCAGCAGCTTGCAGGGCGGCACCATATATTTT
TRBD2	TRBV6-4	-	TRBJ2-7	CASRGKGLLAGSIDSYEQYF	TGTGCCAGCAGGGGCAAAGGCTTGCTAGCGGGATCTATTGACTCCTACGAGCAGTACTTC
-	TRBV4-1	-	TRBJ1-2	CASSQTDRSNYGYTF	TGCGCCAGCAGCCAGACGGACAGATCTAACTATGGCTACACCTTC
-	TRBV18	once	TRBJ1-5	CASSPDGASPQHF	TGTGCCAGCTCACCTGACGGAGCTTCGCCCCAGCATTTT
-	TRBV6-6	-	TRBJ2-7	CAGRGRSSYEQYF	TGTGCCGGCCGAGGGCGGAGCTCCTACGAGCAGTACTTC
TRBD2	TRBV7-9	-	TRBJ2-5	CSSSLAGAAQYF	TGTTCCAGCAGCTTAGCGGGGGCGGCCCAGTACTTC
TRBD1	TRBV27	-	TRBJ2-7	CASSFPDRVGIYEQYF	TGTGCCAGCAGTTTCCCGGACAGGGTGGGAATCTACGAGCAGTACTTC
-	TRBV30	-	TRBJ2-1	CAWTLLNEQFF	TGTGCCTGGACCCTATTAAATGAGCAGTTCTTC
-	TRBV2	few	TRBJ1-1	CASTRTDPNTEAFF	TGTGCCAGCACTAGGACAGACCCGAACACTGAAGCTTTCTTT
TRBD2	TRBV7-9	-	TRBJ2-1	CASSLVPPGSGRGNEQFF	TGTGCCAGCAGCTTAGTGCCCCCTGGTAGCGGGAGGGGGAATGAGCAGTTCTTC
TRBD1	TRBV5-1	-	TRBJ2-3	CASSWGQGASDTQYF	TGCGCCAGCAGCTGGGGACAGGGGGCGTCAGATACGCAGTATTTT
-	TRBV19	-	TRBJ2-2	CASSIAGKVGELFF	TGTGCCAGTAGTATAGCAGGGAAGGTCGGGGAGCTGTTTTTT
TRBD1	TRBV2	-	TRBJ1-5	CASSEVGTGAGQPQHF	TGTGCCAGCAGTGAGGTAGGGACAGGGGCAGGGCAGCCCCAGCATTTT
TRBD2	TRBV5-1	few	TRBJ2-1	CASRLAGGPNEQFF	TGCGCCAGCCGCCTCGCGGGAGGACCCAATGAGCAGTTCTTC
-	TRBV28	-	TRBJ1-1	CASSLFRGDTEAFF	TGTGCCAGCAGTTTATTCCGGGGGGACACTGAAGCTTTCTTT
TRBD1	TRBV6-1	-	TRBJ2-7	CASSDGTAASYEQYF	TGTGCCAGCAGTGATGGGACAGCTGCCTCCTACGAGCAGTACTTC
TRBD2	TRBV28	-	TRBJ2-3	CASLAGGEADTQYF	TGTGCCAGTCTCGCGGGAGGAGAGGCAGATACGCAGTATTTT
TRBD1	TRBV19	-	TRBJ2-1	CASSTRDRGYNEQFF	TGTGCCAGTAGTACCCGGGACAGGGGCTACAATGAGCAGTTCTTC
TRBD1	TRBV6-5	-	TRBJ2-7	CASKNRGPGEMEQYF	TGTGCCAGCAAAAACAGGGGGCCCGGGGAAATGGAGCAGTACTTC
TRBD1	TRBV5-5	-	TRBJ2-1	CASSQRQGWYNEQFF	TGTGCCAGCAGCCAGCGACAGGGTTGGTACAATGAGCAGTTCTTC
-	TRBV28	-	TRBJ1-1	CASSLRGPTFF	TGTGCCAGCAGTCTTCGAGGCCCGACTTTCTTT
TRBD1	TRBV19	-	TRBJ2-1	CASSRYPGQDNNEQFF	TGTGCCAGTAGCAGATACCCGGGACAGGATAACAATGAGCAGTTCTTC
-	TRBV2	-	TRBJ2-6	CASSRLSGPNVLTF	TGTGCCAGCAGTAGACTCTCAGGGCCCAACGTCCTGACTTTC
TRBD1	TRBV9	once	TRBJ2-6	CASNLGGDRVYGANVLTF	TGTGCCAGCAACCTAGGTGGGGACAGGGTGTACGGGGCCAACGTCCTGACTTTC